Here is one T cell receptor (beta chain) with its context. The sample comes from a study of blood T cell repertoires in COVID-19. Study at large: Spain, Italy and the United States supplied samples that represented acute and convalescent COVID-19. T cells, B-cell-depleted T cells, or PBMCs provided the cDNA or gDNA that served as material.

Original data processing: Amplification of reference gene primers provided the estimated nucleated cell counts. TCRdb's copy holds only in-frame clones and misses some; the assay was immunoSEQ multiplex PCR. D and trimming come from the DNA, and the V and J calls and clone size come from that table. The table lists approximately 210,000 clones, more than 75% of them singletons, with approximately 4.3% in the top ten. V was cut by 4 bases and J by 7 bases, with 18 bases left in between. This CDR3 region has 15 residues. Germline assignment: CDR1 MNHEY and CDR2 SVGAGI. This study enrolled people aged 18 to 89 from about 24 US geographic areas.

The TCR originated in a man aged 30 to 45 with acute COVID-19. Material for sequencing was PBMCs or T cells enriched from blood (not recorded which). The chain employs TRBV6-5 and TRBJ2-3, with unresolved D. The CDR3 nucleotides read TGTGCCAGCAGTTCGCCAGTCATAGAGGCAAATACGCAGTATTTT. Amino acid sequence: CASSSPVIEANTQYF.